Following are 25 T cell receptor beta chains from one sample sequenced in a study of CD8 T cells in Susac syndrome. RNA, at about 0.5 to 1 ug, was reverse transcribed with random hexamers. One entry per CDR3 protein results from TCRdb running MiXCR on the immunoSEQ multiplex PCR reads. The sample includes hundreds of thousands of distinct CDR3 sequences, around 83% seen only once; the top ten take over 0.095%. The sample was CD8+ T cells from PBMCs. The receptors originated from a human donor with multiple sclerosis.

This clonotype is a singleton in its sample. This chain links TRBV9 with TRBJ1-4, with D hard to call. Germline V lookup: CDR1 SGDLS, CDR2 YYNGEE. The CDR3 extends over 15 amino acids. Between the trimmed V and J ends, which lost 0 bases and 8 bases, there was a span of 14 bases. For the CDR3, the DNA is TGTGCCAGCAGCGTAGGCGGGATGACGACCGAAAAACTGTTTTTT. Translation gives CASSVGGMTTEKLFF.

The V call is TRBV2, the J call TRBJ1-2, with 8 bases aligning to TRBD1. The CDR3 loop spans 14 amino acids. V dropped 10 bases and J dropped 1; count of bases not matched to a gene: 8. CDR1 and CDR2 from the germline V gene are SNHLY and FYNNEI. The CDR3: CAILGQVINYGYTF. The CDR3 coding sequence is TGTGCCATCCTGGGACAGGTGATTAACTATGGCTACACCTTC. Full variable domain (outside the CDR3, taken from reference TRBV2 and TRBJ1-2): EPEVTQTPSHQVTQMGQEVILRCVPISNHLYFYWYRQILGQKVEFLVSFYNNEISEKSEIFDDQFSVERPDGSNFTLKIRSTKLEDSAMYFCAILGQVINYGYTFGSGTRLTVV.

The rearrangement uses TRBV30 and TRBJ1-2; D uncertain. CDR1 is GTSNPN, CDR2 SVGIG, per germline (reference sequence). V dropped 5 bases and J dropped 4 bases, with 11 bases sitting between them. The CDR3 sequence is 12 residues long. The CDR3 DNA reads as TGTGCCTGGTATGGCGGAGCCTATGGCTACACCTTC. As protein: CAWYGGAYGYTF.

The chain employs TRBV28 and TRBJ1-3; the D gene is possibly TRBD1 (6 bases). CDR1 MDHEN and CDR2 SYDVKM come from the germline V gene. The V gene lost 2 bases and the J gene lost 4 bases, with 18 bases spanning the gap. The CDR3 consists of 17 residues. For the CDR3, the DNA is TGTGCCAGCAGTTTAGGGGGGGCTTCGACTGCCGGAAACACCATATATTTT. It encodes CASSLGGASTAGNTIYF.

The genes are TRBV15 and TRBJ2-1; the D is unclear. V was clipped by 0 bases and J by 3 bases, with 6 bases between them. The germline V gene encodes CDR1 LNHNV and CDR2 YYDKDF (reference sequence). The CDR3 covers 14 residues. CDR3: CATSRERFYNEQFF. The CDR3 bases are TGTGCCACCAGCAGAGAAAGATTCTACAATGAGCAGTTCTTC.

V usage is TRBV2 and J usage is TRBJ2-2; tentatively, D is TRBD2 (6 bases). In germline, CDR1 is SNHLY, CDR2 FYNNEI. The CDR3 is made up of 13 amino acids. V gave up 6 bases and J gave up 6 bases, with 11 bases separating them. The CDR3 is CASRGGAAGELFF. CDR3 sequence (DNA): TGTGCCAGCAGAGGAGGGGCGGCCGGGGAGCTGTTTTTT.

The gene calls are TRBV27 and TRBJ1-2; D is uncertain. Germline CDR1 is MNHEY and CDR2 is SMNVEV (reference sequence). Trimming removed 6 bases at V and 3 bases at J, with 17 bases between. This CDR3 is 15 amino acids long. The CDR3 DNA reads TGTGCCAGCAGCCCGACGGTAGGAGGTTACTATGGCTACACCTTC. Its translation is CASSPTVGGYYGYTF.

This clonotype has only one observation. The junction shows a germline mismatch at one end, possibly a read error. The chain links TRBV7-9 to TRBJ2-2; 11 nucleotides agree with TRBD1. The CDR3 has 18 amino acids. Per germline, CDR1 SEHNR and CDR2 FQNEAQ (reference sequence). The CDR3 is CASILLDTDRGPTGELFF. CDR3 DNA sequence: TGTGCCAGCATCTTACTAGACACGGACAGGGGGCCGACCGGGGAGCTGTTTTTT.

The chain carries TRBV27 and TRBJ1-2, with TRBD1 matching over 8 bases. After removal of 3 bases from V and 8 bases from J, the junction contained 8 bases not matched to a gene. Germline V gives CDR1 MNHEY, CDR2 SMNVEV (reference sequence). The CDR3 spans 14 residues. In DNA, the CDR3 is TGTGCCAGCAGTTTTCTGAGGACAGGGTACGGCTACACCTTC. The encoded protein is CASSFLRTGYGYTF.

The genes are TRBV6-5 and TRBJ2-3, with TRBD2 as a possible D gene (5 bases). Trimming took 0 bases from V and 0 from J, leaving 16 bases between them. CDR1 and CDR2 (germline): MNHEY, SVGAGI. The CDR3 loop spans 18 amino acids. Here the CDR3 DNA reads TGTGCCAGCAGTTACTCGACCTCGAAGCGGCTTAGCACAGATACGCAGTATTTT. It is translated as CASSYSTSKRLSTDTQYF.

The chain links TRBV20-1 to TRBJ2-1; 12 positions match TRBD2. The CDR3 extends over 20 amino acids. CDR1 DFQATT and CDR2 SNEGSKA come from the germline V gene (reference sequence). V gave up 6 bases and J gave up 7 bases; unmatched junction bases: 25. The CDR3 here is CSAPTSGSNTKYLLGNEQFF. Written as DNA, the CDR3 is TGCAGTGCGCCGACTAGCGGGAGCAACACCAAATATCTCTTGGGGAATGAGCAGTTCTTC.

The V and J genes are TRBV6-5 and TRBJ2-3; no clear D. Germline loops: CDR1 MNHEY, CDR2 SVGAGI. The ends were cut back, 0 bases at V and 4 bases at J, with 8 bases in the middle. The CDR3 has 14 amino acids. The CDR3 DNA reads TGTGCCAGCAGTTACTCTCTGGGTCCAGATACGCAGTATTTT. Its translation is CASSYSLGPDTQYF.

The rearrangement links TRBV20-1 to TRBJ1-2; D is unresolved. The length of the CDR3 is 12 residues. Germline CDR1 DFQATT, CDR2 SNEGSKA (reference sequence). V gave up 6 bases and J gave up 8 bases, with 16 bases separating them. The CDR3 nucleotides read TGCAGTGCGAAAGGGATTTTTGAAGGCTACACCTTC. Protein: CSAKGIFEGYTF.

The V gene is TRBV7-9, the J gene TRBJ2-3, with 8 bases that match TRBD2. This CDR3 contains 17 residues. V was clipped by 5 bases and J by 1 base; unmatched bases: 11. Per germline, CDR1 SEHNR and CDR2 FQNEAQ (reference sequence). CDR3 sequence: CASSDSGTSLGTDTQYF. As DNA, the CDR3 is TGTGCCAGCAGCGATTCCGGGACTAGTTTAGGCACAGATACGCAGTATTTT.

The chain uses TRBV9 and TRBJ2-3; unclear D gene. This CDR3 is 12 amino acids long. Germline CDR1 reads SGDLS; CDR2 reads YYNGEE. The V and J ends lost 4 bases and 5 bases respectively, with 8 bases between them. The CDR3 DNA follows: TGTGCCAGCAGCTTAGATGTAGATACGCAGTATTTT. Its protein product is CASSLDVDTQYF. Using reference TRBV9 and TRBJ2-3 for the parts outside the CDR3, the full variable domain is DSGVTQTPKHLITATGQRVTLRCSPRSGDLSVYWYQQSLDQGLQFLIQYYNGEERAKGNILERFSAQQFPDLHSELNLSSLELGDSALYFCASSLDVDTQYFGPGTRLTVL.

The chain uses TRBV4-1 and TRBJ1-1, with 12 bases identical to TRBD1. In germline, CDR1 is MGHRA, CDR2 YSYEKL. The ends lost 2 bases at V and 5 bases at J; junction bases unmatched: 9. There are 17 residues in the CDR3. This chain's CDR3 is CASSQYRDRGHWTEAFF. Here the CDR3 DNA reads TGCGCCAGCAGCCAATACCGGGACAGGGGGCATTGGACTGAAGCTTTCTTT.

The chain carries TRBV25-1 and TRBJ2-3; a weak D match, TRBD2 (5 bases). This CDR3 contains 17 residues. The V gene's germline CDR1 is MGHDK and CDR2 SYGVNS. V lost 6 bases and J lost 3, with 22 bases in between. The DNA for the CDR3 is TGTGCCAGCAGCCCTCTGGGAGCCCGTTACGCTACAGATACGCAGTATTTT. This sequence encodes CASSPLGARYATDTQYF.

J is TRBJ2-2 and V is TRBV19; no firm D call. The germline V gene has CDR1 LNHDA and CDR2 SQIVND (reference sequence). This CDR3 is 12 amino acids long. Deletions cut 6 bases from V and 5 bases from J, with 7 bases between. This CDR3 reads CASRGVTGELFF. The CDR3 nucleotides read TGTGCCAGTAGAGGTGTTACCGGGGAGCTGTTTTTT.

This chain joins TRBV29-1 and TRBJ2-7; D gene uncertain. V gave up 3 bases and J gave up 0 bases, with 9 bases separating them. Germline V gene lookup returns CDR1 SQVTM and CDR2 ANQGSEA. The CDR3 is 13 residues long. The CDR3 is CSVETYSSYEQYF. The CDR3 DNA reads TGCAGCGTTGAGACTTACAGCTCCTACGAGCAGTACTTC.

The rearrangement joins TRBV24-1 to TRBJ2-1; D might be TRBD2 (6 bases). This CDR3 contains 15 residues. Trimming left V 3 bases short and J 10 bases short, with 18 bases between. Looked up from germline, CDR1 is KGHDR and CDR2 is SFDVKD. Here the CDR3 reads CATSDSAGRRGEQFF. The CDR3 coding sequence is TGTGCCACCAGTGATAGTGCGGGGCGGAGAGGCGAGCAGTTCTTC.

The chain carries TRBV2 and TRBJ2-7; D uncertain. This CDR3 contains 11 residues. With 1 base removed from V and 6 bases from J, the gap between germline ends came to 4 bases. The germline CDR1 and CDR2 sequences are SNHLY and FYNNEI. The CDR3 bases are TGTGCCAGCAGTGAAGGGGGCGAGCAGTACTTC. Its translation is CASSEGGEQYF.

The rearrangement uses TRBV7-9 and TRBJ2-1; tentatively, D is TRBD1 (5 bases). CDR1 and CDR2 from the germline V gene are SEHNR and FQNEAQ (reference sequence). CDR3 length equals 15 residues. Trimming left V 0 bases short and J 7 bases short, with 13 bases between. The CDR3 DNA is TGTGCCAGCAGCTTAGCAGGCTTCAGGGTTAATGAGCAGTTCTTC. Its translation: CASSLAGFRVNEQFF.

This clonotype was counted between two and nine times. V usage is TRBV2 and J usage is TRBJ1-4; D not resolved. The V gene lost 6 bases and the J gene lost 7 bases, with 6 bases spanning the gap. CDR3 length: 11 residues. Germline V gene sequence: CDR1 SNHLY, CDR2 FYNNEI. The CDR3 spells CASRGTEKLFF. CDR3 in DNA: TGTGCCAGCAGGGGAACTGAAAAACTGTTTTTT.

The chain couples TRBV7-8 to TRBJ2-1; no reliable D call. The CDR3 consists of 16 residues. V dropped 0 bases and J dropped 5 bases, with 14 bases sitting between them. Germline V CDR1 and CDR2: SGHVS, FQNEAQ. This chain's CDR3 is CASSLARSRNHNEQFF. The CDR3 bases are TGTGCCAGCAGCTTAGCGCGTAGTAGAAACCACAATGAGCAGTTCTTC.

CDR3 residues: CASSLAGPRVLKNEQFF. The CDR3 nucleotides are TGTGCCAGCAGCTTAGCGGGTCCCCGCGTCTTGAAGAATGAGCAGTTCTTC. J is TRBJ2-1 and V is TRBV11-2; D is uncertain. Trimming removed 1 base from V and 7 bases from J, with 20 bases in between. The CDR3 consists of 17 residues. Germline assignment: CDR1 SGHAT and CDR2 FQNNGV.